These 23 T cell receptor beta chains came from one sample sequenced in a study of beta chain features in type 1 diabetes. Every isolated RNA sample was fully reverse transcribed, so sequencing captured expressed TCRB transcripts. Clones were read by immunoSEQ multiplex PCR, and TCRdb kept only the in-frame ones, dropping some. The sample yields around 240,000 clones, over 9.5% seen once. The specimen sequenced was naive CD4+ T cells from blood. The receptors here all came from a woman aged 18-35 years in good health.

This chain joins TRBV11-2 and TRBJ1-2; TRBD1 agrees at 8 bases. The CDR3 is 13 amino acids. Germline values: CDR1 SGHAT, CDR2 FQNNGV. Trimming took 2 bases from V and 8 from J; bases not matched to a gene: 4. CDR3 region: CASSLQGAWGYTF. In DNA, the CDR3 is TGTGCCAGCAGCTTACAGGGGGCGTGGGGCTACACCTTC. The entire variable domain, with the rest obtained from reference TRBV11-2 and TRBJ1-2, is as follows: EAGVAQSPRYKIIEKRQSVAFWCNPISGHATLYWYQQILGQGPKLLIQFQNNGVVDDSQLPKDRFSAERLKGVDSTLKIQPAKLEDSAVYLCASSLQGAWGYTFGSGTRLTVV.

This clone has only a few counts. V is TRBV5-1 and J is TRBJ1-1; 9 bases match TRBD1. Germline V CDR1 and CDR2: SGHRS, YFSETQ. The CDR3 totals 15 residues. V lost 0 bases, J lost 4 bases, and 4 bases stayed unmatched. The CDR3 nucleotides are TGCGCCAGCAGCTTGGAACAGGGGGCTAGCACTGAAGCTTTCTTT. It codes for CASSLEQGASTEAFF.

The chain links TRBV5-1 to TRBJ2-3, with 9 nucleotides matching TRBD2. CDR1 SGHRS and CDR2 YFSETQ come from the germline V gene. The trim removed 3 bases at V and 5 bases at J, leaving 13 bases unmatched. CDR3 size: 17 residues. CDR3 DNA sequence: TGCGCCAGCAGCTACGCCCTGGAAGCGGGAGGCAGAGATACGCAGTATTTT. This gives the protein CASSYALEAGGRDTQYF.

This clone was detected only a few times. This chain links TRBV7-9 with TRBJ2-5; a possible D gene is TRBD1 (5 bases). The CDR3 contains 15 residues. Trimming left V 3 bases short and J 2 bases short, with 13 bases between. Germline V lookup: CDR1 SEHNR, CDR2 FQNEAQ (reference sequence). The CDR3 region is CASSFGVGRQETQYF. CDR3 DNA: TGTGCCAGCAGCTTTGGTGTGGGGCGTCAAGAGACCCAGTACTTC.

This clone was recorded a few times. The chain is built from TRBV18 and TRBJ2-5, with D maybe TRBD1 (5 bases). Germline V gives CDR1 KGHSH, CDR2 LQKENI. CDR3 length: 16 residues. V gave up 4 bases and J gave up 1 base, with 16 bases separating them. DNA of the CDR3: TGTGCCAGCTCACTCATTTGGGGCCAGACCCAAGAGACCCAGTACTTC. It translates to CASSLIWGQTQETQYF.

There are a few counts of this clone. The chain recombines TRBV28 with TRBJ1-2; D gene ambiguous. The germline V gene has CDR1 MDHEN and CDR2 SYDVKM. The CDR3 covers 16 residues. V lost 3 bases to trimming and J lost 1 base, with 15 bases between them. CDR3 in DNA: TGTGCCAGCAGTTTCGACCGGGTAGCCAATAACTATGGCTACACCTTC. Encoded protein: CASSFDRVANNYGYTF.

This clone was seen a few times. The chain has TRBV15 and TRBJ1-1; D is uncertain. Germline CDR1 and CDR2: LNHNV and YYDKDF (reference sequence). V gave up 0 bases and J gave up 1 base, with 6 bases separating them. This CDR3 has 14 residues. CDR3 in amino acids: CATSRDGRNTEAFF. The CDR3 DNA is TGTGCCACCAGCAGAGATGGCAGGAACACTGAAGCTTTCTTT.

The chain uses TRBV11-2 and TRBJ2-3; TRBD1 matches at 7 bases. This CDR3 contains 15 residues. Germline-derived CDR1 and CDR2 are SGHAT and FQNNGV. After removal of 0 bases from V and 6 bases from J, the junction contained 6 bases not matched to a gene. Written as DNA, the CDR3 is TGTGCCAGCAGCTTAGATCGGGCAGGGGGTGATACGCAGTATTTT. Translating it yields CASSLDRAGGDTQYF.

This clone came up many times. The V and J genes are TRBV7-9 and TRBJ2-3, with 10 bases lining up with TRBD2. The CDR3 totals 17 residues. J was trimmed by 1 base and V by 4 bases; bases with no gene match: 8. Germline CDR1 is SEHNR and CDR2 is FQNEAQ (reference sequence). The CDR3 here is CASSSQRGGRGTDTQYF. CDR3 DNA: TGTGCCAGCAGCTCACAGCGGGGGGGCCGCGGCACAGATACGCAGTATTTT.

There are a few counts of this clone. The chain recombines TRBV7-7 with TRBJ2-2, with D perhaps TRBD2 (5 bases). The CDR3 has 18 amino acids. Trimming cost V 4 bases and J 0 bases, with 18 bases left between them. Germline V gene sequence: CDR1 SSHAT, CDR2 FNYEAQ (reference sequence). CDR3 protein: CASSSSPPGFANTGELFF. The CDR3 nucleotides read TGTGCCAGCAGCTCAAGCCCTCCGGGGTTCGCGAACACCGGGGAGCTGTTTTTT. Filled out from reference TRBV7-7 and TRBJ2-2, the complete variable domain reads GAGVSQSPRYKVTKRGQDVTLRCDPISSHATLYWYQQALGQGPEFLTYFNYEAQPDKSGLPSDRFSAERPEGSISTLTIQRTEQRDSAMYRCASSSSPPGFANTGELFFGEGSRLTVL.

This clone was counted a few times. V and J are TRBV14 and TRBJ1-5; D is possibly TRBD1 (6 bases). This CDR3 comprises 16 residues. Trimming removed 2 bases at V and 0 bases at J, with 11 bases between. The germline CDR1 and CDR2 sequences are SGHDN and FVKESK. The CDR3 reads CASSQPQGISNQPQHF. CDR3 sequence (DNA): TGTGCCAGCAGCCAACCTCAGGGGATTAGCAATCAGCCCCAGCATTTT.

Only one count was recorded for this clone. This chain uses TRBV9 with TRBJ1-2; D not resolved. The germline CDR1 and CDR2 sequences are SGDLS and YYNGEE. CDR3 length: 14 amino acids. V shed 0 bases and J shed 7 bases, with 13 bases lying between them. In DNA, the CDR3 is TGTGCCAGCAGCGTAGAGTTGGTGGGGAGTGGCTACACCTTC. Its translation: CASSVELVGSGYTF.

This clone appeared a few times. V usage is TRBV5-1 and J usage is TRBJ2-4; 8 bases are a match to TRBD2. Germline V gene data show CDR1 as SGHRS and CDR2 as YFSETQ. This CDR3 is built from 14 residues. V dropped 2 bases and J dropped 9; count of bases not matched to a gene: 7. This CDR3 is CASSLRQAGGIQYF. CDR3 in DNA: TGCGCCAGCAGCTTAAGACAGGCGGGGGGCATTCAGTACTTC.

The CDR3 DNA reads as TGTGCCAGCAGCCCAAGGGGCATGAACACTGAAGCTTTCTTT. It codes for CASSPRGMNTEAFF. This chain links TRBV2 with TRBJ1-1, with a tentative D call TRBD1 (5 bases). This CDR3 contains 14 residues. Germline CDR1 is SNHLY and CDR2 is FYNNEI. V was pared by 6 bases and J by 0 bases, with 11 bases between. Filled out from reference TRBV2 and TRBJ1-1, the complete variable domain reads EPEVTQTPSHQVTQMGQEVILRCVPISNHLYFYWYRQILGQKVEFLVSFYNNEISEKSEIFDDQFSVERPDGSNFTLKIRSTKLEDSAMYFCASSPRGMNTEAFFGQGTRLTVV.

The V and J genes are TRBV10-2 and TRBJ1-4, with 10 bases lining up with TRBD1. The CDR3 runs to 14 residues. V dropped 10 bases and J dropped 8; count of bases not matched to a gene: 10. From germline, CDR1 is WSHSY and CDR2 SAAADI. The DNA of the CDR3 is TGCGCCACCGCGGGACAGGGGTTTGGCGAAAAACTGTTTTTT. Protein sequence: CATAGQGFGEKLFF.

This clone was detected only a few times. The gene calls are TRBV9 and TRBJ2-5, with a tentative D call TRBD2 (6 bases). CDR3 size: 18 residues. Germline V gene sequence: CDR1 SGDLS, CDR2 YYNGEE. Trimming took off 4 bases at V and 2 bases at J, with 24 bases between the two ends. The CDR3 region is CASSPRSSASATQETQYF. The CDR3 coding sequence is TGTGCCAGCAGCCCCCGATCGTCCGCTAGCGCCACGCAAGAGACCCAGTACTTC.

The chain combines TRBV7-9 with TRBJ1-1, with TRBD1 matching over 8 bases. This CDR3 region has 16 residues. Germline V gene sequence: CDR1 SEHNR, CDR2 FQNEAQ (reference sequence). Losses at the gene ends were 5 bases for V and 1 base for J; bases not matched to a gene: 9. The CDR3 reads CASSPTQGAWNTEAFF. Here the CDR3 DNA reads TGTGCCAGCAGCCCTACCCAGGGGGCGTGGAACACTGAAGCTTTCTTT.

The V gene is TRBV4-1, the J gene TRBJ2-2; TRBD1 is a possible D gene (7 bases). V lost 1 base, J lost 3 bases, and 18 bases lay in between. This CDR3 has 18 amino acids. From germline, CDR1 is MGHRA and CDR2 YSYEKL. The CDR3 sequence: CASSQVGRDRLYTGELFF. As DNA, the CDR3 is TGCGCCAGCAGCCAAGTGGGGCGGGACAGATTATACACCGGGGAGCTGTTTTTT.

J is TRBJ1-5 and V is TRBV7-2, with a weak D call TRBD1 (6 bases). Looked up from germline, CDR1 is SGHTA and CDR2 is FQGNSA. The CDR3 contains 17 residues. Deletions cut 0 bases from V and 1 base from J, with 13 bases between. The CDR3 loop is CASSLARAGVSNQPQHF. DNA of the CDR3: TGTGCCAGCAGCTTAGCGAGGGCAGGGGTAAGCAATCAGCCCCAGCATTTT.

There are a few counts of this clone. The genes are TRBV5-1 and TRBJ2-3, with a tentative D call TRBD2 (6 bases). V was trimmed by 1 base and J by 4 bases, leaving 13 bases between them. Germline values: CDR1 SGHRS, CDR2 YFSETQ. The length of the CDR3 is 15 residues. The CDR3 DNA follows: TGCGCCAGCAGCTTGCCTCCGGGAGAGGCAGATACGCAGTATTTT. It translates to CASSLPPGEADTQYF.

This clone turned up a few times. This sequence joins TRBV6-4 and TRBJ2-1; 8 nucleotides match TRBD1. V dropped 8 bases and J dropped 4; count of bases not matched to a gene: 10. From germline, CDR1 is MRHNA and CDR2 SNTAGT. The CDR3 covers 15 residues. The CDR3 protein is CASRMDREEYNEQFF. CDR3 nucleotides: TGTGCCAGCCGAATGGACAGGGAGGAGTACAATGAGCAGTTCTTC.

The rearrangement joins TRBV5-1 to TRBJ2-1; 8 nucleotides agree with TRBD2. The CDR3 sequence is 14 residues long. J lost 4 bases, V lost 3 bases, and 3 bases had no gene match. Germline V lookup: CDR1 SGHRS, CDR2 YFSETQ. The CDR3 reads CASSSSGRYNEQFF. CDR3 coding DNA: TGCGCCAGCAGCTCGAGCGGGAGATACAATGAGCAGTTCTTC.

The chain recombines TRBV9 with TRBJ1-2; no definite D call. V was trimmed by 0 bases and J by 3 bases, leaving 12 bases between them. Germline assignment: CDR1 SGDLS and CDR2 YYNGEE. The length of the CDR3 is 15 residues. CDR3 DNA: TGTGCCAGCAGCGTAGACGAATTGGAGTACTATGGCTACACCTTC. This sequence encodes CASSVDELEYYGYTF.